This TCR beta chain was observed in a study of shared clonotypes between healthy human individuals. Study results and limitations: Generally, estimated richness proved larger in naive subsets than it did in memory subsets.

Germline V gene data show CDR1 as LNHDA and CDR2 as SQIVND (reference sequence). The CDR3 is made up of 15 amino acids. Trimming left V 6 bases short and J 9 bases short, with 21 bases between. As concerns this clone: Its target is not known.

Measured with immunoSEQ multiplex PCR; TCRdb has only the in-frame clones, and not every one. The sample consists of 950,000 to 1,100,000 clones, 75% to 85% of them appearing once. This clonotype was obtained from a man between 18 and 35 years old in good health. Some clones in this sample may be carry-over from other donors' samples. The sequencing input was memory CD4+ T cells from PBMCs. Subset meaning: CD45RA-negative fraction. The chain couples TRBV19 to TRBJ1-5; D possibly corresponds to TRBD1 (5 bases). CDR3 coding DNA: TGTGCCAGTAGGTATACCCCAGGGTCGCCTGGGCCCCAGCATTTT. Encoded protein: CASRYTPGSPGPQHF.